This entry describes one TCR beta chain. This specimen belongs to a study of OX40 agonist ivuxolimab in advanced cancers. Turning to the study itself: The drug used for patients, ivuxolimab, was an agonistic anti-OX40 (CD134) antibody. Previous treatment with anti-PD-1, anti-PD-L1 or anti-CTLA-4 therapy was allowed; less than 45% had received some.

Assay: immunoSEQ multiplex PCR; the TCRdb copy retains only in-frame clones and omits some. This sample yields 70,000 to 100,000 clones, of which about 88% are seen a single time; around 0.4% belongs to the top ten. The germline V and J ends were trimmed by 3 bases and 5 bases, with 14 bases remaining between them. CDR1 is SGDLS and CDR2 is YYNGEE in the germline V gene. The CDR3 has 15 amino acids. The material was CD4+ or CD8+ T cells sorted from blood, obtained in a trial of the OX40 agonist ivuxolimab. The chain recombines TRBV9 with TRBJ2-2; D is undetermined. The receptor was derived from an adult with an advanced solid tumor such as melanoma, head and neck, liver or kidney cancer. CDR3 in DNA: TGTGCCAGCAGCGGACCGGGCCCCGGTACCGGGGAGCTGTTTTTT. It translates to CASSGPGPGTGELFF.